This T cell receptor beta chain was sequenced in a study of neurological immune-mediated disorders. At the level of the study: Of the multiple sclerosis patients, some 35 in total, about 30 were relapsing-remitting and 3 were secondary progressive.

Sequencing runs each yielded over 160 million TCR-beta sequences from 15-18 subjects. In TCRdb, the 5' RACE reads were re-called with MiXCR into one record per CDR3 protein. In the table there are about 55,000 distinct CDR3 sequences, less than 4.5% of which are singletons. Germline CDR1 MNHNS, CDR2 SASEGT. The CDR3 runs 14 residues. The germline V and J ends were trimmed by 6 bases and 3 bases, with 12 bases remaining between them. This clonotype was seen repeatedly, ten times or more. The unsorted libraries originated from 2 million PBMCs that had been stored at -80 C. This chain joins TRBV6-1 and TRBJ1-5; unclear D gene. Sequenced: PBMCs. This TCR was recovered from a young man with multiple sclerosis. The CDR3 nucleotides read TGTGCCAGCAGCTCAGAAGTCCCCAATCAGCCCCAGCATTTT. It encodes CASSSEVPNQPQHF.